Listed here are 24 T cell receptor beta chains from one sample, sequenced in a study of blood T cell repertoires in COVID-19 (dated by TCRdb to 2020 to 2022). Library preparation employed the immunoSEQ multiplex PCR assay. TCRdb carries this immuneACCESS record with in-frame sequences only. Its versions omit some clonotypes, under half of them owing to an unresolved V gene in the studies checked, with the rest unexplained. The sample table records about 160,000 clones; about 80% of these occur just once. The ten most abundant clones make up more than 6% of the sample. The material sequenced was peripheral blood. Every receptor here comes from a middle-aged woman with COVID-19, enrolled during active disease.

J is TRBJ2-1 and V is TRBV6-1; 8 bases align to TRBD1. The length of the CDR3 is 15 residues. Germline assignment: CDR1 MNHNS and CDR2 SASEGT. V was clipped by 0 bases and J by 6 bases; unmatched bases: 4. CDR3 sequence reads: CASSEAETGANEQFF. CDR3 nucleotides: TGTGCCAGCAGTGAAGCTGAGACAGGGGCCAATGAGCAGTTCTTC.

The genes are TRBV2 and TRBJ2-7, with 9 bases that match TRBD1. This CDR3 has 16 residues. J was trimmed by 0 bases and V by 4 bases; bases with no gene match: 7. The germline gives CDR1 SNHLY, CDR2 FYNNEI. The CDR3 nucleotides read TGTGCCAGCAGTGGGACAGGGGAGCGTAGCTCCTACGAGCAGTACGTC. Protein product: CASSGTGERSSYEQYV.

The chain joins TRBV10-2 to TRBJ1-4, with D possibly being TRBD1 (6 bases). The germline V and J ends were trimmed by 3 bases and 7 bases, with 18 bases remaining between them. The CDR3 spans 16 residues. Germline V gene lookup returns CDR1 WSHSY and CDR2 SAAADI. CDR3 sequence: CASSDSRSSRGEKLFF. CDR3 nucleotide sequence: TGCGCCAGCAGTGATTCTCGGTCCTCCAGGGGTGAAAAACTGTTTTTT.

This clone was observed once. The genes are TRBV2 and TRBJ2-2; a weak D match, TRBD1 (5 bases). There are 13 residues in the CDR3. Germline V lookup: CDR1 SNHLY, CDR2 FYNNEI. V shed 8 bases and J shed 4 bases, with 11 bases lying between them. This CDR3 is CASSFQGTGELFF. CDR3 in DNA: TGTGCCAGCTCCTTCCAGGGCACCGGGGAGCTGTTTTTT.

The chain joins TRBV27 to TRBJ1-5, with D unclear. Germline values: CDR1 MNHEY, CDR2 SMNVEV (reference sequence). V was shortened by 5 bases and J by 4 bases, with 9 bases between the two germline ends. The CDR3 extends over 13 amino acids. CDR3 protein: CASSEVRNQPQHF. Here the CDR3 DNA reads TGTGCCAGCAGTGAGGTCCGAAATCAGCCCCAGCATTTT.

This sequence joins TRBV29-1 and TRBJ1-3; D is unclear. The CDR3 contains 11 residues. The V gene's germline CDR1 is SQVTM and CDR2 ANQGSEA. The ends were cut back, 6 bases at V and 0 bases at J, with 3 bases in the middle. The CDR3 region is CSVHSGNTIYF. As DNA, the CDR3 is TGCAGCGTCCACTCTGGAAACACCATATATTTT. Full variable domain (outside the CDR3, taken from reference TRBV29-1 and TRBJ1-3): SAVISQKPSRDICQRGTSLTIQCQVDSQVTMMFWYRQQPGQSLTLIATANQGSEATYESGFVIDKFPISRPNLTFSTLTVSNMSPEDSSIYLCSVHSGNTIYFGEGSWLTVV.

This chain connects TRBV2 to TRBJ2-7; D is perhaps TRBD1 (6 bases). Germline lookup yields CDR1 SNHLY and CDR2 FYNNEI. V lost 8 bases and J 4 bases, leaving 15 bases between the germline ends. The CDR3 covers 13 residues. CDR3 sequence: CASGQTRGYEQYF. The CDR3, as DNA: TGTGCCAGCGGACAGACAAGGGGTTACGAGCAGTACTTC. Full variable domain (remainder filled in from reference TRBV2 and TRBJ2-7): EPEVTQTPSHQVTQMGQEVILRCVPISNHLYFYWYRQILGQKVEFLVSFYNNEISEKSEIFDDQFSVERPDGSNFTLKIRSTKLEDSAMYFCASGQTRGYEQYFGPGTRLTVT.

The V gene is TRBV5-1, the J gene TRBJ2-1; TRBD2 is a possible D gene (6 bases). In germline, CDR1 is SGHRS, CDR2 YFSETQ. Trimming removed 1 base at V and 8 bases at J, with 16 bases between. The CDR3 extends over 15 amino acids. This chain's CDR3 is CASSLNGGSMDEQFF. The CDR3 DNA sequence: TGCGCCAGCAGCTTGAACGGAGGGTCTATGGATGAGCAGTTCTTC.

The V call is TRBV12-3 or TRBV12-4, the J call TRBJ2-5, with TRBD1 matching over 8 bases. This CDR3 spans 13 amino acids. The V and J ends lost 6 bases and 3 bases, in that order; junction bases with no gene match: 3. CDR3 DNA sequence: TGTGCCAGCAGACCACAGGGGGAAGAGACCCAGTACTTC. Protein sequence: CASRPQGEETQYF.

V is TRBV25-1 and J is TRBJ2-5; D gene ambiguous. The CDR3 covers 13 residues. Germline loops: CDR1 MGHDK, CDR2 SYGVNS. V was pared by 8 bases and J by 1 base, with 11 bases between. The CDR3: CASGFAGQETQYF. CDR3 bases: TGTGCCAGCGGATTTGCAGGCCAAGAGACCCAGTACTTC.

The DNA of the CDR3 is TGTGCCAGCAGTGAAGTGTTAAGCGGGAGTCGTTTAGAGACCCAGTACTTC. Amino acid sequence: CASSEVLSGSRLETQYF. J is TRBJ2-5 and V is TRBV6-1; 8 bases are shared with TRBD2. This CDR3 contains 17 residues. J lost 4 bases, V lost 1 base, and 11 bases had no gene match. Looked up from germline, CDR1 is MNHNS and CDR2 is SASEGT.

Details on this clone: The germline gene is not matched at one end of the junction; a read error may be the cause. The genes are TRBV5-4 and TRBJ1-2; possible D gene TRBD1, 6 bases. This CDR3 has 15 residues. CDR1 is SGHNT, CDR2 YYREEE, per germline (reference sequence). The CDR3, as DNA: TGTGTCAGCAGCTTGGGGGCAGATACTAACTATGGCTACACCTTC. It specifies CVSSLGADTNYGYTF.

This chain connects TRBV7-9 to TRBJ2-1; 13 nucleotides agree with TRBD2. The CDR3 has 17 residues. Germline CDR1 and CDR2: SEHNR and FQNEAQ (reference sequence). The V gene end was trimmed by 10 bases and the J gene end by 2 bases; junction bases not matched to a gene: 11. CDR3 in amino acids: CATALAGGQNAYNEQFF. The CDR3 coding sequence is TGTGCCACTGCACTAGCGGGGGGGCAAAACGCCTACAATGAGCAGTTCTTC. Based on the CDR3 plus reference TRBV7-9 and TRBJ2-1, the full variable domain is DTGVSQNPRHKITKRGQNVTFRCDPISEHNRLYWYRQTLGQGPEFLTYFQNEAQLEKSRLLSDRFSAERPKGSFSTLEIQRTEQGDSAMYLCATALAGGQNAYNEQFFGPGTRLTVL.

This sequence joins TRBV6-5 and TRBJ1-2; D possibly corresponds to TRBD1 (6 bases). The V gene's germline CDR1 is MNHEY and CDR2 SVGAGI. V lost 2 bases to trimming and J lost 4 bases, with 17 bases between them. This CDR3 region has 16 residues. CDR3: CASSYLFFDRLYGYTF. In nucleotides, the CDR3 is TGTGCCAGCAGTTACCTCTTCTTTGACAGGCTCTATGGCTACACCTTC.

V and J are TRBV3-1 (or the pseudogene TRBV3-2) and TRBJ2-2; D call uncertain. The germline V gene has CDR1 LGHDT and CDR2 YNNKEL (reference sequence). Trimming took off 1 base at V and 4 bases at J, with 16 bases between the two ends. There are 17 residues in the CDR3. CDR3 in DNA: TGTGCCAGCAGCCAAGGTGTTGGGCTTAGTATCACCGGGGAGCTGTTTTTT. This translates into CASSQGVGLSITGELFF.

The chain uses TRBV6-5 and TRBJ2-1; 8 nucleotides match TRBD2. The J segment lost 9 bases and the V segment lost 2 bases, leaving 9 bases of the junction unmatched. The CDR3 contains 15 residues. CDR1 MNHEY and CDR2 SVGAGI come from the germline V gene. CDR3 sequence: CASSYGTSRVGEQFF. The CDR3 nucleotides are TGTGCCAGCAGTTACGGGACTAGTCGGGTCGGTGAGCAGTTCTTC.

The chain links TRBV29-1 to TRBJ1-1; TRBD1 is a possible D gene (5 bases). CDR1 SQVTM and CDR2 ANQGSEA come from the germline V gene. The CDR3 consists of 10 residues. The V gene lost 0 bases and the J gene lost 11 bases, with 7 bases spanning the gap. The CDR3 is CSVEDGGAFF. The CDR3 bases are TGCAGCGTTGAAGATGGGGGGGCTTTCTTT.

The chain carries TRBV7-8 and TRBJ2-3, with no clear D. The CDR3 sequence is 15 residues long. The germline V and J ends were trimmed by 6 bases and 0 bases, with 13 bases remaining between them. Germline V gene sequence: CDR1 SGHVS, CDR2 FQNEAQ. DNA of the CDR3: TGTGCCAGCAGTCCCGGCGGATTTAGCACAGATACGCAGTATTTT. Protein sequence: CASSPGGFSTDTQYF.

CDR3 bases: TGTGCCAGCAGCCTCGGGTGGGGCCCAGATACGCAGTATTTT. Translating it yields CASSLGWGPDTQYF. V usage is TRBV9 and J usage is TRBJ2-3, with D maybe TRBD1 (5 bases). The CDR3 covers 14 residues. Germline V gives CDR1 SGDLS, CDR2 YYNGEE. Trimming removed 4 bases at V and 4 bases at J, with 13 bases between.

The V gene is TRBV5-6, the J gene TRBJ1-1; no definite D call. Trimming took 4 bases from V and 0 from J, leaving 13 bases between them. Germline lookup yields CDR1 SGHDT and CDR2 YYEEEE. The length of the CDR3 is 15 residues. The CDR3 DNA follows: TGTGCCAGCAGCCGCCCCTGGGAGATGAACACTGAAGCTTTCTTT. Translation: CASSRPWEMNTEAFF.

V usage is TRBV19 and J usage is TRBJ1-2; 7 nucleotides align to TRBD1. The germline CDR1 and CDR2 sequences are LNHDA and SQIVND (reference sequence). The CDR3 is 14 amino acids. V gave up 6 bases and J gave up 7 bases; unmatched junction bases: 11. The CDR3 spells CASRPRTGAFGYTF. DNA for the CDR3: TGTGCCAGTAGACCTCGGACAGGAGCCTTTGGCTACACCTTC. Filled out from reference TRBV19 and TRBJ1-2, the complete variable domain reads DGGITQSPKYLFRKEGQNVTLSCEQNLNHDAMYWYRQDPGQGLRLIYYSQIVNDFQKGDIAEGYSVSREKKESFPLTVTSAQKNPTAFYLCASRPRTGAFGYTFGSGTRLTVV.

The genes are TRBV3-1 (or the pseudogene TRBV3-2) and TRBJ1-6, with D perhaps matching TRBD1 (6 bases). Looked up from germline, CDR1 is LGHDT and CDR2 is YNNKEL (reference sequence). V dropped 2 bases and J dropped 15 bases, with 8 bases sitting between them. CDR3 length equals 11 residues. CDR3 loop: CASSQQGNLHF. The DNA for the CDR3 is TGTGCCAGCAGCCAACAGGGGAACCTCCACTTT.

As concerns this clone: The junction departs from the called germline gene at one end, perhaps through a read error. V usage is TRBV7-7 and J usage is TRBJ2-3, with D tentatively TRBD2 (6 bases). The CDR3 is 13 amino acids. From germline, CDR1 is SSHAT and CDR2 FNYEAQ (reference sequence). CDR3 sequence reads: CASSLGEADTQYF. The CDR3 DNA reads TGTGCTAGCAGCTTAGGGGAGGCGGATACGCAGTATTTT.

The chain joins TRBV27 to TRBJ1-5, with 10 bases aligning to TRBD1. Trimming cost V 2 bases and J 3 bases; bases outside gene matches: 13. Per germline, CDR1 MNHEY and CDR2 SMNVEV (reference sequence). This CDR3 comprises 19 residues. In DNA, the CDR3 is TGTGCCAGCAGTTTACTCGAAAGGGGGACAGGGGTCATCAATCAGCCCCAGCATTTT. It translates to CASSLLERGTGVINQPQHF.